The present T cell receptor (beta chain) was sequenced within a study of blood T cell repertoires in COVID-19. As handled by the study authors: Amplification from reference gene primers served as the basis for estimated nucleated cell counts. TCRdb's copy holds only in-frame clones and misses some; the assay was immunoSEQ multiplex PCR. The V and J calls and clone size are taken from that table; D and trimming were inferred from the DNA. The repertoire holds roughly 250,000 clones, with about 91% as singletons. The clonotype comes from a person aged 18 to 29 with COVID-19, enrolled during active disease. The sample taken for sequencing was peripheral blood.

The CDR3 region has the DNA TGTGCCAGCAGCTCTTCCCCTGGAGCCAACACTGAAGCTTTCTTT. It is translated as CASSSSPGANTEAFF. The chain is built from TRBV5-6 and TRBJ1-1; the D is unclear. V lost 3 bases and J 2 bases, leaving 14 bases between the germline ends. Germline loops: CDR1 SGHDT, CDR2 YYEEEE. The CDR3 runs 15 residues.